This T cell receptor beta chain was identified in a study of cytomegalovirus exposure and HLA in healthy donors. Findings of the study overall: Prior analysis indicated that the majority of TCR beta V segments exhibited productivity approximately 90% or approximately 30% of the time.

The V gene end was trimmed by 7 bases and the J gene end by 4 bases; junction bases not matched to a gene: 9. This CDR3 is built from 14 residues. The V gene's germline CDR1 is SNHLY and CDR2 FYNNEI. Details on this clone: Its antigen is not known.

The study ran its PCR with 60 Vbeta and 13 Jbeta primers. The data were produced by immunoSEQ multiplex PCR, yet TCRdb's version contains in-frame clones alone and is incomplete. Of around 110,000 clones listed, around three quarters are singletons. The chain links TRBV2 to TRBJ1-2, with 7 bases identical to TRBD1. The clonotype originates from a woman aged 45-65 years in good health and CMV-seropositive. Sequenced material: PBMCs. CDR3 nucleotide sequence: TGTGCCAGCACCGTCGAGGGGGCGGGCTATGGCTACACCTTC. Protein sequence: CASTVEGAGYGYTF.